The following is a T cell receptor (beta chain) sequence with its context. Its antigen is undetermined. Profiling relied on immunoSEQ multiplex PCR, and the TCRdb table lists in-frame clones only, not all of them. The repertoire has 90,000 or so clones, around four fifths of them found once; the top ten carry around 0.8%. The data were taken from a study of radiotherapy plus CTLA-4 blockade in lung cancer. Study conclusions and caveats: Once radiotherapy plus ipilimumab had been given, TCR clones derived from tumor expanded in blood. Interferon-beta and early blood T cell clone dynamics reportedly predicted response best.

This CDR3 comprises 15 residues. Trimming pared 0 bases from V and 0 bases from J, leaving 6 bases between. Germline V lookup: CDR1 MNHNS, CDR2 SASEGT. This specimen was peripheral blood, taken from a patient treated with radiotherapy plus ipilimumab. The rearrangement uses TRBV6-1 and TRBJ1-3; D is uncertain. The clonotype was recovered from a human donor with non-small cell lung cancer who had stable disease on radiotherapy plus ipilimumab. DNA of the CDR3: TGTGCCAGCAGTGAAGCGCGGGGCTCTGGAAACACCATATATTTT. Its translation is CASSEARGSGNTIYF.